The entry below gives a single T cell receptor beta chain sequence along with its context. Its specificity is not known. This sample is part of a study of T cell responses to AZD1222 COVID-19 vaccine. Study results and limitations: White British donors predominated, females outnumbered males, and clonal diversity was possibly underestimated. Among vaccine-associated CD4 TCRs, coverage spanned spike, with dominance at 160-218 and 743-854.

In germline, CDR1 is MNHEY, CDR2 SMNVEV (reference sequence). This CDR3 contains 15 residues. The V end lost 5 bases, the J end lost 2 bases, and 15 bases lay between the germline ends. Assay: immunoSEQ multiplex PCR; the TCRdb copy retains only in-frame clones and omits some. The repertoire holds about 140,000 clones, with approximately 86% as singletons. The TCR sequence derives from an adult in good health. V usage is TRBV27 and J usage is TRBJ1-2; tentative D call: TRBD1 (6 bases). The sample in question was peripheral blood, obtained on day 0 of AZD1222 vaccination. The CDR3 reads CASSPKLTGNYGYTF. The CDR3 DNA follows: TGTGCCAGCAGTCCCAAATTGACAGGAAACTATGGCTACACCTTC.